Listed below are T cell receptor beta chains from one sample, sequenced in a study of T cell responses to AZD1222 COVID-19 vaccine. This table comes from immunoSEQ multiplex PCR, and its TCRdb copy is limited to in-frame clones, with some not included. The data contain 100,000 to 120,000 clones, more than 75% of them seen just once; the ten biggest clones take up approximately 5.1%. The input for sequencing was peripheral blood, taken on day 0 of AZD1222 vaccination. The origin of the receptors is an adult in good health. Both conserved end residues are part of each CDR3. Fields, in order: D gene, clone size, J gene, V gene, CDR3 protein, CDR3 DNA. A D gene is named only where the DNA matches it firmly. Clone size is given for some rows only: seen once, a few or many times, or a class if the clone is expanded.

.,.,TRBJ1-1,TRBV13,CASSRGFTEAFF,TGTGCCAGCAGTCGGGGGTTCACTGAAGCTTTCTTT
.,.,TRBJ2-5,TRBV9,CASSVEWGAGETQYF,TGTGCCAGCAGCGTAGAGTGGGGGGCGGGAGAGACCCAGTACTTC
.,.,TRBJ1-2,TRBV9,CASSAGNRDGYTF,TGTGCCAGCAGCGCAGGAAACAGGGACGGCTACACCTTC
.,.,TRBJ1-6,TRBV7-9,CASSLDTLHF,TGTGCCAGCAGCTTGGATACCCTCCACTTT
.,.,TRBJ2-7,TRBV5-1,CASSRGSYEQYF,TGCGCCAGCAGCCGGGGCTCCTACGAGCAGTACTTC
TRBD1,.,TRBJ2-2,TRBV19,CASRVRGLDTGELFF,TGTGCCAGTAGGGTCAGGGGGCTCGACACCGGGGAGCTGTTTTTT
TRBD2,.,TRBJ2-3,TRBV9,CASSAGVSGGLTDTQYF,TGTGCCAGCAGCGCCGGAGTTTCGGGGGGGCTTACAGATACGCAGTATTTT
TRBD1,medium-sized,TRBJ1-2,TRBV6-2/TRBV6-3,CASSKDEGGGFGYGYTF,TGTGCCAGCAGCAAAGACGAAGGGGGCGGATTTGGCTATGGCTACACCTTC
TRBD1,.,TRBJ1-3,TRBV5-1,CASSLGSGQGAGNTIYF,TGCGCCAGCAGCTTGGGCTCCGGACAGGGGGCTGGAAACACCATATATTTT
.,.,TRBJ1-2,TRBV6-6,CASSYDRSESGYTF,TGTGCCAGCAGTTACGACCGGAGCGAGTCTGGCTACACCTTC
.,.,TRBJ2-3,TRBV18,CASSPTRDADTQYF,TGTGCCAGCTCACCAACCCGGGACGCTGATACGCAGTATTTT
.,.,TRBJ2-1,TRBV6-2/TRBV6-3,CASSHRGGPGNEQFF,TGTGCCAGCAGCCACCGTGGGGGGCCGGGCAATGAGCAGTTCTTC
.,.,TRBJ2-2,TRBV3-1/TRBV3-2,CASSGNTGELFF,TGTGCCAGCAGCGGGAACACCGGGGAGCTGTTTTTT
.,.,TRBJ2-3,TRBV9,CASSVDQADTQYF,TGTGCCAGCAGCGTAGACCAGGCAGATACGCAGTATTTT
.,.,TRBJ1-2,TRBV27,CASSLGGNYGYTF,TGTGCCAGCAGTTTAGGGGGCAACTATGGCTACACCTTC
.,.,TRBJ2-7,TRBV12-3/TRBV12-4,CASPPPYEQYF,TGTGCCAGCCCACCTCCCTACGAGCAGTACTTC
.,.,TRBJ2-3,TRBV12-3/TRBV12-4,CASSLEGDTQYF,TGTGCCAGCAGCCTCGAGGGAGATACGCAGTATTTT
TRBD1,.,TRBJ2-1,TRBV10-3,CAIGSGTDYNEQFF,TGTGCCATCGGCTCCGGGACAGACTACAATGAGCAGTTCTTC
.,.,TRBJ1-3,TRBV6-4,CASSASLSSGNTIYF,TGTGCCAGCAGTGCCTCCCTTTCCTCTGGAAACACCATATATTTT
.,.,TRBJ1-5,TRBV12-5,CASGLGPGISNQPQHF,TGTGCTAGTGGTTTGGGCCCAGGGATTAGCAATCAGCCCCAGCATTTT
.,.,TRBJ2-3,TRBV14,CASSQVRRGPDTQYF,TGTGCCAGCAGCCAAGTGCGGAGGGGGCCTGATACGCAGTATTTT
TRBD1,once,TRBJ1-5,TRBV6-2/TRBV6-3,CASRRTGAFNQPQHF,TGTGCCAGCCGCCGGACAGGGGCTTTCAATCAGCCCCAGCATTTT
.,.,TRBJ1-2,TRBV6-5,CASTRTLNSNYGYTF,TGTGCCAGCACCCGGACACTGAACTCTAACTATGGCTACACCTTC
.,once,TRBJ1-1,TRBV5-5,CASSLYSNTEAFF,TGTGCCAGCAGCTTGTACAGTAACACTGAAGCTTTCTTT
.,.,TRBJ1-4,TRBV7-9,CASSLALGRGDEKLFF,TGTGCCAGCAGCTTAGCGCTAGGACGCGGCGATGAAAAACTGTTTTTT
.,.,TRBJ1-1,TRBV4-1,CASSQIRAASEAFF,TGCGCCAGCAGCCAGATACGGGCCGCCTCTGAAGCTTTCTTT
.,once,TRBJ1-1,TRBV4-3,CASSQATPWGTEAFF,TGCGCCAGCAGCCAAGCGACACCTTGGGGCACTGAAGCTTTCTTT
TRBD2,.,TRBJ2-7,TRBV7-9,CASSPLAGRFGEQYF,TGTGCCAGCAGCCCGCTAGCGGGGAGGTTCGGCGAGCAGTACTTC
TRBD1,few,TRBJ2-2,TRBV9,CASSVGQGSTGELFF,TGTGCCAGCAGCGTAGGACAGGGGAGCACCGGGGAGCTGTTTTTT